Sequencing of this T cell receptor (beta chain) was carried out in a study of blood T cell repertoires in COVID-19. Study as a whole: T cells, B-cell-depleted T cells, or PBMCs provided the cDNA or gDNA that served as material.

The authors' processing: Researchers report that nucleated cell counts were estimated from reference gene primer amplification. Profiling relied on immunoSEQ multiplex PCR, and the TCRdb table lists in-frame clones only, not all of them. D and trimming were read from the DNA, whereas the V and J calls and clone size are those reported in that table. The data hold 200,000 to 250,000 clones, with around four fifths observed a single time. CDR3 length: 15 residues. The germline CDR1 and CDR2 sequences are MNHEY and SMNVEV (reference sequence). The V end was cut by 6 bases, the J end by 0 bases, with 9 bases between. The Seattle patients, enrolled during active infection, were followed longitudinally.

The sample taken for sequencing was peripheral blood. The origin of this receptor is a woman of 80 years or more with COVID-19, enrolled during active disease. J is TRBJ2-6 and V is TRBV27; D is uncertain. CDR3 loop: CASRDRSSGANVLTF. The CDR3 region has the DNA TGTGCCAGCAGGGATCGGAGCTCTGGGGCCAACGTCCTGACTTTC.